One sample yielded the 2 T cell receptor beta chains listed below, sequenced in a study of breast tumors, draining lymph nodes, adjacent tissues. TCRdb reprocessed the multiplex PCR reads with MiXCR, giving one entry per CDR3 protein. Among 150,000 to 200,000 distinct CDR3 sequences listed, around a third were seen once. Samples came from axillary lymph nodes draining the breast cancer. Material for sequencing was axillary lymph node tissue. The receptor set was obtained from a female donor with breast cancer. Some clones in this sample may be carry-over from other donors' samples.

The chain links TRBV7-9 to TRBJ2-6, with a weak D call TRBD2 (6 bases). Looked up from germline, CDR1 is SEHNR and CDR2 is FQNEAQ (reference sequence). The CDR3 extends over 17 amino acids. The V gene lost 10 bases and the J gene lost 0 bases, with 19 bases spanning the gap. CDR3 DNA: TGTGCCACCGGAGGTGGGACTCGGGGCTCTGGGGCCAACGTCCTGACTTTC. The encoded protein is CATGGGTRGSGANVLTF. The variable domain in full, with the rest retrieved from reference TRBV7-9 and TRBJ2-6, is DTGVSQNPRHKITKRGQNVTFRCDPISEHNRLYWYRQTLGQGPEFLTYFQNEAQLEKSRLLSDRFSAERPKGSFSTLEIQRTEQGDSAMYLCATGGGTRGSGANVLTFGAGSRLTVL.

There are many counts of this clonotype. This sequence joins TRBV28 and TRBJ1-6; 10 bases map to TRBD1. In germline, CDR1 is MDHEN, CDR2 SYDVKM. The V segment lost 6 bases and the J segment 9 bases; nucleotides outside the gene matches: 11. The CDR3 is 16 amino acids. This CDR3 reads CASSSPGQGKGSPLHF. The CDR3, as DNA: TGTGCCAGCAGCTCGCCGGGACAGGGGAAAGGTTCACCCCTCCACTTT.